This TCR beta chain was documented in a study of T cells in narcolepsy. About this clone: Its antigen remains unknown.

Some clones are missing from TCRdb's copy, which holds only in-frame ones; the method was immunoSEQ multiplex PCR. The top ten hold around 1.6% of the sample, which has tens of thousands of clones, around 83% seen once. Whole-study findings and limits: Blood of same and different patients, but not healthy controls, reportedly held recurring autoreactive clonotypes.

The receptor was isolated from a human donor in good health. The sample taken for sequencing was memory (CD45RA-) CD4+ T cells from blood.

Here the CDR3 DNA reads TGTGCCAGCTCAATGGACAATTCCTACGAGCAGTACTTC. It codes for CASSMDNSYEQYF. The chain uses TRBV18 and TRBJ2-7, with D maybe TRBD1 (5 bases). Deletions cut 5 bases from V and 1 base from J, with 9 bases between. The CDR3 totals 13 residues. In germline, CDR1 is KGHSH, CDR2 LQKENI.